The next 10 T cell receptor beta chains were all read from a single sample in a study of T cells in Graves' hyperthyroidism and ophthalmopathy. TCR beta CDR3 region amplification was performed from RNA transcripts. First-round RT-PCR targeting the TCR CDR3 was performed with the HTBI primer set. TCRdb reprocessed the multiplex PCR reads via MiXCR and lists one record per CDR3 protein. The sample holds just over 550,000 distinct CDR3 sequences; 46% are singletons and the top ten take about 8.2%. Sequencing was carried out using peripheral blood or thyroid tissue (not recorded which). These receptor sequences come from a woman under 30 with Graves' hyperthyroidism.

J is TRBJ2-3 and V is TRBV10-3, with 8 bases fitting TRBD2. The ends lost 4 bases at V and 0 bases at J; junction bases unmatched: 3. The CDR3 length is 15 residues. The germline V gene has CDR1 ENHRY and CDR2 SYGVKD. CDR3 sequence (DNA): TGTGCCATCAGTGTGGCTAGCGGGAGCACAGATACGCAGTATTTT. This codes for CAISVASGSTDTQYF.

The chain recombines TRBV29-1 with TRBJ2-6; 9 bases are a match to TRBD1. CDR3 size: 15 residues. Per the germline V gene, CDR1 is SQVTM and CDR2 is ANQGSEA. The V gene end was trimmed by 6 bases and the J gene end by 0 bases; junction bases not matched to a gene: 3. The CDR3 reads CSVGTGPSGANVLTF. In nucleotides, the CDR3 is TGCAGCGTGGGGACAGGGCCCTCTGGGGCCAACGTCCTGACTTTC. Full variable domain (rest looked up from reference TRBV29-1 and TRBJ2-6): SAVISQKPSRDICQRGTSLTIQCQVDSQVTMMFWYRQQPGQSLTLIATANQGSEATYESGFVIDKFPISRPNLTFSTLTVSNMSPEDSSIYLCSVGTGPSGANVLTFGAGSRLTVL.

The genes are TRBV15 and TRBJ1-6, with no clear D. Looked up from germline, CDR1 is LNHNV and CDR2 is YYDKDF (reference sequence). Trimming took off 5 bases at V and 10 bases at J, with 12 bases between the two ends. CDR3 length: 13 residues. The CDR3 spells CATSLQLVSPLHF. The CDR3 DNA reads TGTGCCACCAGCTTACAATTAGTATCACCCCTCCACTTT.

The gene calls are TRBV5-1 and TRBJ1-3; D unclear. The CDR3 consists of 16 residues. The germline V gene encodes CDR1 SGHRS and CDR2 YFSETQ. Trimming cost V 0 bases and J 0 bases, with 10 bases left between them. The CDR3 is CASSLVGAFSGNTIYF. The CDR3 bases are TGCGCCAGCAGCTTGGTTGGAGCATTCTCTGGAAACACCATATATTTT. Combining the CDR3 with reference TRBV5-1 and TRBJ1-3 gives the whole variable domain KAGVTQTPRYLIKTRGQQVTLSCSPISGHRSVSWYQQTPGQGLQFLFEYFSETQRNKGNFPGRFSGRQFSNSRSEMNVSTLELGDSALYLCASSLVGAFSGNTIYFGEGSWLTVV.

Of note for this clonotype: This sequence may be a read error, since a much larger clone differs from it by one base. The V gene is TRBV7-8, the J gene TRBJ2-7; D is unresolved. The CDR3 consists of 13 residues. Germline lookup yields CDR1 SGHVS and CDR2 FQNEAQ. V gave up 5 bases and J gave up 5 bases, with 13 bases separating them. The chain's CDR3 is CASSTPVAHEQYF. The CDR3 DNA sequence: TGTGCCAGCAGCACCCCAGTGGCCCACGAGCAGTACTTC.

The chain recombines TRBV7-2 with TRBJ1-3, with a weak D call TRBD1 (5 bases). Germline CDR1 is SGHTA and CDR2 is FQGNSA. The CDR3 covers 16 residues. V gave up 2 bases and J gave up 4 bases, with 15 bases separating them. The CDR3 is CASSLTAAGPGNTIYF. Here the CDR3 DNA reads TGTGCCAGCAGCTTAACCGCTGCAGGGCCAGGAAACACCATATATTTT.

This clonotype was counted between two and nine times. The J gene is TRBJ2-6, the V gene TRBV7-9, with TRBD1 as a possible D gene (5 bases). CDR3 length: 15 amino acids. Looked up from germline, CDR1 is SEHNR and CDR2 is FQNEAQ (reference sequence). Trimming left V 6 bases short and J 0 bases short, with 9 bases between. CDR3 bases: TGTGCCAGCAGTTCGGACAACTCTGGGGCCAACGTCCTGACTTTC. Amino acid sequence: CASSSDNSGANVLTF.

Remarks on this clonotype: An end of the junction differs from the germline gene, which may be a read error. This rearrangement joins TRBV25-1 to TRBJ1-2; unclear D gene. Germline V gene lookup returns CDR1 MGHDK and CDR2 SYGVNS. The CDR3 totals 13 residues. The CDR3 spells CASSGVRDYGYTF. CDR3 nucleotide sequence: TGCGCCAGCAGTGGAGTCCGGGACTATGGCTACACCTTC.

This sequence joins TRBV11-3 and TRBJ2-2; weak D call: TRBD2 (5 bases). The V end lost 2 bases, the J end lost 2 bases, and 12 bases lay between the germline ends. The length of the CDR3 is 16 residues. Germline V gives CDR1 SGHNT, CDR2 YENEEA. CDR3 coding DNA: TGTGCCAGCAGCTTATGGACTCCGACCAACACCGGGGAGCTGTTTTTT. It encodes CASSLWTPTNTGELFF. The complete variable domain, with remaining parts taken from reference TRBV11-3 and TRBJ2-2, reads EAGVVQSPRYKIIEKKQPVAFWCNPISGHNTLYWYLQNLGQGPELLIRYENEEAVDDSQLPKDRFSAERLKGVDSTLKIQPAELGDSAVYLCASSLWTPTNTGELFFGEGSRLTVL.

The rearrangement joins TRBV14 to TRBJ1-3; D is unclear. The CDR3 covers 15 residues. V lost 0 bases to trimming and J lost 4 bases, with 10 bases between them. Germline lookup yields CDR1 SGHDN and CDR2 FVKESK. In nucleotides, the CDR3 is TGTGCCAGCAGCCAAGAATTCAGTTTCGGAAACACCATATATTTT. Translating it yields CASSQEFSFGNTIYF.